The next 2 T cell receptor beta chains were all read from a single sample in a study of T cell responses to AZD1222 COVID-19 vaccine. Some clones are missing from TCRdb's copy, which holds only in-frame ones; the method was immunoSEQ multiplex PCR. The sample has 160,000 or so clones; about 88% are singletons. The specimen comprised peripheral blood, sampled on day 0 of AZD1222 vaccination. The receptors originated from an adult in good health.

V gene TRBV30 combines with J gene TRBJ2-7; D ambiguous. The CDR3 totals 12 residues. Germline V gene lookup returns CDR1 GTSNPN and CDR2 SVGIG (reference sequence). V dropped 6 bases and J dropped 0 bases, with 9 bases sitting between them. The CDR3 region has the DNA TGTGCCTGCCCCGGCCTCTCCTACGAGCAGTACTTC. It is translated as CACPGLSYEQYF.

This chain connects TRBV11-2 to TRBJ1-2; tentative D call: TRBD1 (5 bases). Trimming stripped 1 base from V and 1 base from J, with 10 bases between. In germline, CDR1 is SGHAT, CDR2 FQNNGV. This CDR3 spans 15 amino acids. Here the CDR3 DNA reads TGTGCCAGCAGCTTAGCTCAGGGAAGTAACTATGGCTACACCTTC. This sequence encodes CASSLAQGSNYGYTF.